Listed below are T cell receptor beta chains from one sample, sequenced in a study of technical replicates of blood from a handful of donors. Libraries were prepared by immunoSEQ multiplex PCR; TCRdb keeps only in-frame clonotypes and omits some of them. The repertoire includes some 94,000 clones, approximately 94% of them detected once, and over 0.25% sits in the top ten. The sample consisted of T cells isolated from PBMCs. All receptors come from a human donor in good health. The CDR3 runs from the conserved cysteine through the conserved F or W. A D gene is named only where the DNA matches it firmly. Not every row has a clone size; where given, it reads once, few, many or a size class.

>TRBJ1-1|few|NA|TRBV28
TGTGCCCATTGCAGGGGACGCAACACTGAAGCTTTCTTT
CAHCRGRNTEAFF
>TRBJ1-1|few|NA|TRBV4-3
TGCGCCAGCAGCCAAGAGGAAGGGGAGGGTGACGCTGAAGCTTTCTTT
CASSQEEGEGDAEAFF
>TRBJ2-7|NA|TRBD1|TRBV19
TGTGCCAGTAGCGTCCGGGACAGGGTCTACGAGCAGTACTTC
CASSVRDRVYEQYF
>TRBJ2-5|NA|TRBD1|TRBV30
TGTGCCTGGAGCACGGGACAGGGGGCCCAAGAGACCCAGTACTTC
CAWSTGQGAQETQYF
>TRBJ2-7|once|NA|TRBV29-1
TGCAGCGTCGGAACAGGGTCTATAACGGGGGAGCAGTACTTC
CSVGTGSITGEQYF
>TRBJ1-5|NA|TRBD1|TRBV28
TGTGCCAGCAGGGGGACAGGGCCAGAACAGCCCCAGCATTTT
CASRGTGPEQPQHF
>TRBJ2-5|NA|NA|TRBV5-1
TGCGCCAGCAGCCTCCTAGAGACCCAGTACTTC
CASSLLETQYF
>TRBJ1-5|NA|NA|TRBV15
TGTGCCACCAGCAGTAGTGACGGACGGGGGACTTGGGCCCAGCATTTT
CATSSSDGRGTWAQHF
>TRBJ2-7|NA|TRBD2|TRBV28
TGTGCCAGCAGTTTATTACTAGCGGAGCCCTCCTACGAGCAGTACTTC
CASSLLLAEPSYEQYF
>TRBJ1-5|NA|NA|TRBV25-1
TGTGCCAGCAGTGAAAAACGGTTCAATCAGCCCCAGCATTTT
CASSEKRFNQPQHF
>TRBJ1-1|NA|NA|TRBV29-1
TGCAGCGTTGAAGCCGAAACTGGGGGCCGGATCACTGAAGCTTTCTTT
CSVEAETGGRITEAFF
>TRBJ2-3|once|TRBD1|TRBV7-3
TGTGCCAGCACCCCTCTCGGGACAGGGGGGACAGATACGCAGTATTTT
CASTPLGTGGTDTQYF
>TRBJ1-2|NA|NA|TRBV9
TGTGCCAGCAGCGTAGGAGCCAAGGGGGTAGACTACACCTTC
CASSVGAKGVDYTF
>TRBJ1-1|NA|NA|TRBV15
TGTGCCACCAGCAGAGGCCGGCGGAGAGGTAACACTGAAGCTTTCTTT
CATSRGRRRGNTEAFF
>TRBJ1-3|NA|NA|TRBV30
TGTGCCTGGAGTCACGGGACACGGGGAAACACCATATATTTT
CAWSHGTRGNTIYF
>TRBJ2-7|NA|TRBD2|TRBV28
TGTGCCAGCAGTCCTTTAGCGGGGGGCTCCTACGAGCAGTACTTC
CASSPLAGGSYEQYF
>TRBJ1-2|NA|NA|TRBV7-8
TGTGCCAGCAGCGAGAACAGGGACTATGGCTACACCTTC
CASSENRDYGYTF
>TRBJ1-3|once|NA|TRBV19
TGTGCCAGCAGGGGAATTTCTGGAAACACCATATATTTT
CASRGISGNTIYF
>TRBJ2-1|once|NA|TRBV6-5
TGTGCCAGCAGTTCTTTCTCTAGGAGCTCCTACAATGAGCAGTTCTTC
CASSSFSRSSYNEQFF
>TRBJ2-5|NA|TRBD1|TRBV19
TGTGCCAGCGGACAGGGGATTAGAGAGACCCAGTACTTC
CASGQGIRETQYF
>TRBJ2-6|NA|TRBD1|TRBV9
TGTGCCAGCAGCAAATACACAGGGGGCGCGGGGGCCAACGTCCTGACTTTC
CASSKYTGGAGANVLTF